One TCR beta chain is described in this entry. Germline trimming cut 0 bases from V and 1 base from J; bases unmatched to any gene: 6. Per the germline V gene, CDR1 is ENHRY and CDR2 is SYGVKD. The CDR3 has 16 amino acids. The entry originates in a study of technical replicates of blood from a handful of donors. This table comes from immunoSEQ multiplex PCR, and its TCRdb copy is limited to in-frame clones, with some not included. The sample includes over 65,000 clones, roughly 94% of them seen just once. The rearrangement uses TRBV10-3 and TRBJ2-7; TRBD2 matches at 7 bases. Sequenced material: T cells isolated from PBMCs. The TCR originated in a human donor in good health. Written as DNA, the CDR3 is TGTGCCATCAGTGAGTCGGGGGGGAGGGGATCCTACGAGCAGTACTTC. Translating gives CAISESGGRGSYEQYF.